Listed below are T cell receptor beta chains from one sample, sequenced in a study of blood T cell repertoires in COVID-19. Sequencing used immunoSEQ multiplex PCR; TCRdb keeps in-frame clones, though not all of them. The data hold 200,000 to 300,000 clones, with 75% to 90% observed a single time. Sequencing was performed on PBMCs or T cells enriched from blood (not recorded which). The receptors here all came from a woman aged 35 to 49 with acute COVID-19. Each CDR3 is given with its conserved first and last residue.

J	V	CDR3
TRBJ2-3	TRBV11-2	CASSRRGGTDTQYF
TRBJ1-2	TRBV3-1/TRBV3-2	CASSQVGQGHRAGYTF
TRBJ2-1	TRBV11-1	CASRGAWNNEQFF
TRBJ2-3	TRBV2	CASSEALMTVVPDTQYF
TRBJ2-5	TRBV6-2/TRBV6-3	CASSYSYGDKETQYF
TRBJ2-1	TRBV5-1	CASSLGGINDFHGQFF
TRBJ1-5	TRBV27	CASSLRTGTGGYDQPQHF
TRBJ1-4	TRBV2	CASGDSLITNEKLFF
TRBJ1-2	TRBV5-8	CASSAGQDNYGYTF
TRBJ2-5	TRBV5-1	CASRRAGGYQETQYF
TRBJ2-3	TRBV7-9	CASSSLGVAGTDTQYF
TRBJ1-1	TRBV19	CASSIFGEWSTEAFF
TRBJ1-2	TRBV5-1	CASSLDGQAAYGYTF
TRBJ2-1	TRBV6-5	CASSYKAQDEQFF
TRBJ2-2	TRBV30	CAWYPGPTGELFF
TRBJ2-7	TRBV19	CASSIERTSGLPYEQYF
TRBJ2-1	TRBV5-4	CASSSTDYNEQFF
TRBJ1-1	TRBV18	CASSPAIRLGSGLLNTEAFF
TRBJ2-2	TRBV5-1	CASSEGFGREMTGELFF
TRBJ2-7	TRBV5-1	CASSSGLGFYEQYF
TRBJ1-2	TRBV3-1/TRBV3-2	CASSQASEGTEYYGYTF
TRBJ2-7	TRBV5-1	CASSLAASGINEQYF
TRBJ2-7	TRBV5-8	CASTLGVSYEQYF